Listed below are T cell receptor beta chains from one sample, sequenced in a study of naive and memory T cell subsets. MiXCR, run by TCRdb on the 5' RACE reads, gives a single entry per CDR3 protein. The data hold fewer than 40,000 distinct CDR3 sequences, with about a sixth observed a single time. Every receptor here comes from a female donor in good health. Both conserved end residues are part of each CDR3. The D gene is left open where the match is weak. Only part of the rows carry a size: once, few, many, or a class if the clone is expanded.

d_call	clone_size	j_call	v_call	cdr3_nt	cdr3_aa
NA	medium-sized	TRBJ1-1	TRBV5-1	TGCGCCAGCAGCCACAGGACAGCCAACATGAACACTGAAGCTTTCTTT	CASSHRTANMNTEAFF
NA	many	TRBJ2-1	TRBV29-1	TGCAGCGTCTCCTACAATGAGCAGTTCTTC	CSVSYNEQFF
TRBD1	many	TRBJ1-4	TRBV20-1	TGCAGTGCTAGAAGGGACAGTAATGAAAAACTGTTTTTT	CSARRDSNEKLFF
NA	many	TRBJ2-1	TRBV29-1	TGCAGTACCAGTCAGAGAGGTGGCAATGAGCAGTTCTTC	CSTSQRGGNEQFF
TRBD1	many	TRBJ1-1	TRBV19	TGTGCCAGTAGTACCCATTTGACAGGGCGGAACACTGAAGCTTTCTTT	CASSTHLTGRNTEAFF
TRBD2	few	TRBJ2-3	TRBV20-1	TGCAGTGCTCACTGGACTAGCGGGGTTACAGATACGCAGTATTTT	CSAHWTSGVTDTQYF
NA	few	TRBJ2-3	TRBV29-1	TGCAGCGTTTTGGGAACTAGCACAGATACGCAGTATTTT	CSVLGTSTDTQYF
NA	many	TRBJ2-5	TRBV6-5	TGTGCCAGCAGTTCAACAGGCGGGGAGACCCAGTACTTC	CASSSTGGETQYF
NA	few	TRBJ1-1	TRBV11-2	TGTGCCAGCAGCCACATCTTGATTGAAGCTTTCTTT	CASSHILIEAFF
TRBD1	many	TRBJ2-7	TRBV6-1	TGTGCCAGCAGCGTGGGACAGGGAAACTACGAGCAGTACTTC	CASSVGQGNYEQYF
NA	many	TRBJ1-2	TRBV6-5	TGTGCCAGCAGGGAAAGAAGGAATAACTATGGCTACACCTTC	CASRERRNNYGYTF
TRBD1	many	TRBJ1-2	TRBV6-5	TGTGCCAGCAGTTACTTGGGTTCCAGGACAGGGGGCTATGGCTACACCTTC	CASSYLGSRTGGYGYTF
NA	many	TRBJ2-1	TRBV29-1	TGCAGCACCTTAGACCCGCCAAGCAATGAGCAGTTCTTC	CSTLDPPSNEQFF
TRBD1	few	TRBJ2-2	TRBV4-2	TGTGCCAGCAGCCAAGATCACAGGGGGGATACCGGGGAGCTGTTTTTT	CASSQDHRGDTGELFF
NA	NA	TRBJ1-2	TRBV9	TGTGCCAGCAGCGTGGGGAGGGCGGGCAACGGCTACACCTTC	CASSVGRAGNGYTF
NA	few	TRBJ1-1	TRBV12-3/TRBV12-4	TGTGCCAGCATCTTTACGGGAAACACTGAAGCTTTCTTT	CASIFTGNTEAFF
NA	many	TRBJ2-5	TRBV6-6	TGTGCCAGCAGTTACCCGGCGGGCCAAGAGACCCAGTACTTC	CASSYPAGQETQYF
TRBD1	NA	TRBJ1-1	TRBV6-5	TGTGCCAGCAGTTTGGGACAGGGGCGACTGACTGAAGCTTTCTTT	CASSLGQGRLTEAFF
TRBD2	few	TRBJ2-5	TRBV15	TGTGCCACCCCGGGGCGGGGGTGTCAAGAGACCCAGTACTTC	CATPGRGCQETQYF
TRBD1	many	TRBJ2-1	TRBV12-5	TGTGCTAGTGGTTTGGTTCCAGGGGGCTTAGAGCAGTTCTTC	CASGLVPGGLEQFF
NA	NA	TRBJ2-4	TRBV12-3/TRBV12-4	TGTGCCAGCAGTTGGCTAGCAAGCAACGAGATTCAGTACTTC	CASSWLASNEIQYF
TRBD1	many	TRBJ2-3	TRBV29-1	TGCAGCGTTGAAGTCCTCGCTCGGGGACAGGGAGGGTACACAGATACGCAGTATTTT	CSVEVLARGQGGYTDTQYF
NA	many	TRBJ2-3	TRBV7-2	TGTGCCAGCAGAGGAGGGGGCGGTCGGCATACGCAGTATTTT	CASRGGGGRHTQYF
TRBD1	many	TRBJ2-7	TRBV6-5	TGTGCCAGCAGGGGACAGGGCTCCTACGAGCAGTACTTC	CASRGQGSYEQYF
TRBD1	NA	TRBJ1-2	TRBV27	TGTGCCAGCAGTACCGGGACAGGGGTAGGGTATGGCTACACCTTC	CASSTGTGVGYGYTF
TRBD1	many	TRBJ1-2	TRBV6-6	TGTGCCAGCAGCCCGGACAGGGCGTATGGCTACACCTTC	CASSPDRAYGYTF
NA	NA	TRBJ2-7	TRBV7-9	TGTGCCGGGGGGACCGCTATCTCCTACGAGCAGTACTTC	CAGGTAISYEQYF